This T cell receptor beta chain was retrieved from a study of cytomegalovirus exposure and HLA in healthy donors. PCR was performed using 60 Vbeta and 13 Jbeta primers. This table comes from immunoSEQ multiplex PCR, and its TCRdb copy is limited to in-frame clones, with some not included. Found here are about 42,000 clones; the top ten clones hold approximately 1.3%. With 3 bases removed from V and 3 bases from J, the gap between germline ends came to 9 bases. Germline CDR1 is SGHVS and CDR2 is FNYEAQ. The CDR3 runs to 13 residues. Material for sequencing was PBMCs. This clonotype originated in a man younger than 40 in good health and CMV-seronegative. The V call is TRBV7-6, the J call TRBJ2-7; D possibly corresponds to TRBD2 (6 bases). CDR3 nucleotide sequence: TGTGCCAGCAGCTTCGGCGGGAACTACGAGCAGTACTTC. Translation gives CASSFGGNYEQYF.